One sample yielded the 26 T cell receptor beta chains listed below, sequenced in a study of shared clonotypes between healthy human individuals. Sequencing used immunoSEQ multiplex PCR; TCRdb keeps in-frame clones, though not all of them. This sample has 2 million to 2.5 million clones, with approximately 94% found just once. The naive CD8 population came from CD45RO-negative cells selected for CCR7, without terminally differentiated effector memory CD45RA+ cells. The sample was naive CD8+ T cells sorted from blood. These receptors all stem from a young man in good health.

V gene TRBV5-6 combines with J gene TRBJ2-2; weak D call: TRBD2 (5 bases). CDR1 SGHDT and CDR2 YYEEEE come from the germline V gene. The CDR3 is 15 residues long. V was trimmed by 0 bases and J by 2 bases, leaving 8 bases between them. The CDR3 sequence is CASSLGDYNTGELFF. In DNA, the CDR3 is TGTGCCAGCAGCTTGGGTGACTACAACACCGGGGAGCTGTTTTTT.

The chain employs TRBV28 and TRBJ2-7; D call uncertain. V lost 5 bases to trimming and J lost 3 bases, with 20 bases between them. The CDR3 sequence is 16 residues long. Per the germline V gene, CDR1 is MDHEN and CDR2 is SYDVKM. The CDR3 sequence is CASSLTDGSALYEQYF. The CDR3, as DNA: TGTGCCAGCAGTCTAACCGACGGCTCCGCGCTCTACGAGCAGTACTTC.

The chain joins TRBV6-5 to TRBJ2-7; a possible D gene is TRBD2 (5 bases). The CDR3 length is 16 residues. V was shortened by 0 bases and J by 1 base, with 13 bases between the two germline ends. Germline CDR1 reads MNHEY; CDR2 reads SVGAGI. CDR3 DNA: TGTGCCAGCAGTTACTCGGAGGCCTCCCTGTCCTACGAGCAGTACTTC. It translates to CASSYSEASLSYEQYF.

The chain links TRBV11-2 to TRBJ1-1; maybe TRBD1 (6 bases). CDR1 is SGHAT and CDR2 is FQNNGV in the germline V gene. V was shortened by 6 bases and J by 7 bases, with 12 bases between the two germline ends. The CDR3 has 12 amino acids. The CDR3 loop reads CASSLGAFEAFF. Here the CDR3 DNA reads TGTGCCAGCAGTTTGGGGGCCTTTGAAGCTTTCTTT. Drawing the rest from reference TRBV11-2 and TRBJ1-1, the complete variable domain is EAGVAQSPRYKIIEKRQSVAFWCNPISGHATLYWYQQILGQGPKLLIQFQNNGVVDDSQLPKDRFSAERLKGVDSTLKIQPAKLEDSAVYLCASSLGAFEAFFGQGTRLTVV.

V usage is TRBV1 and J usage is TRBJ2-1. TRBV1 has pseudogene status. The CDR3 is 16 residues long. Here the CDR3 DNA reads TGCACCAGCAGCCAAGATCCAGTCGTTCGGCGTGTGGAGCAGTTCTTC. Residues: CTSSQDPVVRRVEQFF.

The chain uses TRBV28 and TRBJ2-2; D possibly corresponds to TRBD1 (6 bases). The CDR3 runs to 16 residues. V dropped 6 bases and J dropped 0 bases, with 14 bases sitting between them. Per the germline V gene, CDR1 is MDHEN and CDR2 is SYDVKM. The CDR3 bases are TGTGCCAGCAGCCGAACCGGGACAACGAACACCGGGGAGCTGTTTTTT. It encodes CASSRTGTTNTGELFF.

The chain has TRBV5-6 and TRBJ2-7, with D unresolved. Trimming left V 0 bases short and J 0 bases short, with 16 bases between. The CDR3 covers 17 residues. The germline gives CDR1 SGHDT, CDR2 YYEEEE. CDR3 amino acids: CASSLDITRTSSYEQYF. The DNA of the CDR3 is TGTGCCAGCAGCTTGGACATCACACGAACAAGCTCCTACGAGCAGTACTTC.

Of note for this clone: The sample has other DNA sequences that encode this CDR3 too. The chain combines TRBV28 with TRBJ1-5; D is uncertain. V was pared by 2 bases and J by 4 bases, with 9 bases between. CDR1 and CDR2 from the germline V gene are MDHEN and SYDVKM. This CDR3 has 14 amino acids. In nucleotides, the CDR3 is TGTGCCAGCAGTTTAAGAGGAGCAAATCAGCCCCAGCATTTT. This codes for CASSLRGANQPQHF. Complete variable domain (other parts from reference TRBV28 and TRBJ1-5): DVKVTQSSRYLVKRTGEKVFLECVQDMDHENMFWYRQDPGLGLRLIYFSYDVKMKEKGDIPEGYSVSREKKERFSLILESASTNQTSMYLCASSLRGANQPQHFGDGTRLSIL.

There are a few counts of this clone. V and J are TRBV25-1 and TRBJ2-7; weak D call: TRBD1 (6 bases). This CDR3 has 16 amino acids. Trimming took off 3 bases at V and 5 bases at J, with 20 bases between the two ends. Germline-derived CDR1 and CDR2 are MGHDK and SYGVNS. The CDR3 loop is CASSDGLQGGWDEQYF. In DNA, the CDR3 is TGTGCCAGCAGTGACGGTCTACAGGGCGGGTGGGACGAGCAGTACTTC.

About this clone itself: Other DNA sequences in the sample encode the same CDR3. The J gene is TRBJ2-7, the V gene TRBV5-6, with 8 bases identical to TRBD1. Losses at the gene ends were 3 bases for V and 6 bases for J; bases not matched to a gene: 5. In germline, CDR1 is SGHDT, CDR2 YYEEEE. CDR3 length: 13 amino acids. For the CDR3, the DNA is TGTGCCAGCAGCTATGGACAGGGAGGCGAGCAGTACTTC. It translates to CASSYGQGGEQYF.

The chain employs TRBV7-9 and TRBJ2-3; D may be TRBD1 or TRBD2 (5 bases each). Germline CDR1 SEHNR, CDR2 FQNEAQ (reference sequence). The CDR3 is made up of 13 amino acids. V dropped 1 base and J dropped 10 bases, with 12 bases sitting between them. The CDR3 sequence is CASSLDPGTAQYF. Here the CDR3 DNA reads TGTGCCAGCAGCTTAGACCCCGGGACGGCGCAGTATTTT.

The chain has TRBV7-9 and TRBJ2-7; 7 nucleotides match TRBD2. From germline, CDR1 is SEHNR and CDR2 FQNEAQ (reference sequence). This CDR3 is built from 18 residues. V dropped 5 bases and J dropped 0; count of bases not matched to a gene: 16. The CDR3 DNA reads TGTGCCAGCAGCCCCAATTTAGGACTAGTATCCAGCTCCTACGAGCAGTACTTC. This encodes CASSPNLGLVSSSYEQYF.

In its sample, this clone was seen a few times. V and J are TRBV6-5 and TRBJ1-4; D is unresolved. This CDR3 region has 11 residues. Germline lookup yields CDR1 MNHEY and CDR2 SVGAGI. V lost 3 bases and J 4 bases, leaving 0 bases between the germline ends. The DNA for the CDR3 is TGTGCCAGCAGTTATAATGAAAAACTGTTTTTT. Residues: CASSYNEKLFF.

About this clone: This sample also contains other DNA sequences that code for the same CDR3. This chain links TRBV6-5 with TRBJ2-1; 7 bases are a match to TRBD1. Per the germline V gene, CDR1 is MNHEY and CDR2 is SVGAGI. V shed 2 bases and J 6 bases; nucleotides not matched to a gene: 1. CDR3 length: 13 residues. The CDR3 coding sequence is TGTGCCAGCAGTTACGGGACAGTCAATGAGCAGTTCTTC. This encodes CASSYGTVNEQFF.

The rearrangement joins TRBV25-1 to TRBJ2-5, with D unresolved. CDR3 length: 14 amino acids. Germline V gene data show CDR1 as MGHDK and CDR2 as SYGVNS. Trimming shortened V by 6 bases and J by 0 bases, and 11 bases separated the two germline ends. CDR3 DNA sequence: TGTGCCAGCAGCCCGACACCGTACCAAGAGACCCAGTACTTC. This gives the protein CASSPTPYQETQYF. The whole variable domain, filled in from reference TRBV25-1 and TRBJ2-5, reads EADIYQTPRYLVIGTGKKITLECSQTMGHDKMYWYQQDPGMELHLIHYSYGVNSTEKGDLSSESTVSRIRTEHFPLTLESARPSHTSQYLCASSPTPYQETQYFGPGTRLLVL.

The chain has TRBV6-5 and TRBJ2-3; 9 positions agree with TRBD2. The CDR3 has 14 residues. Germline V gene sequence: CDR1 MNHEY, CDR2 SVGAGI. V gave up 4 bases and J gave up 1 base; unmatched junction bases: 0. Written as DNA, the CDR3 is TGTGCCAGCAGTTGGACTAGCGGCACAGATACGCAGTATTTT. Translating it yields CASSWTSGTDTQYF.

J is TRBJ2-7 and V is TRBV6-5; weak D call: TRBD2 (6 bases). V lost 3 bases, J lost 1 base, and 13 bases lay in between. This CDR3 comprises 15 residues. Germline CDR1 is MNHEY and CDR2 is SVGAGI. Written as DNA, the CDR3 is TGTGCCAGCAGTTATGGAGGGGATGGTTCCTACGAGCAGTACTTC. This translates into CASSYGGDGSYEQYF.

The chain joins TRBV7-2 to TRBJ2-7; D could derive from TRBD1 or TRBD2 (5 bases each). The germline CDR1 and CDR2 sequences are SGHTA and FQGNSA. This CDR3 has 13 residues. Trimming took off 5 bases at V and 7 bases at J, with 15 bases between the two ends. The CDR3 region has the DNA TGTGCCAGCAGCCCGGGGTGGGGGTTGGAGCAGTACTTC. Its protein product is CASSPGWGLEQYF.

The J gene is TRBJ1-2, the V gene TRBV27; the D is unclear. V was shortened by 0 bases and J by 6 bases, with 8 bases between the two germline ends. The CDR3 has 13 residues. Germline lookup yields CDR1 MNHEY and CDR2 SMNVEV (reference sequence). CDR3 nucleotides: TGTGCCAGCAGTTTATCTTGGGGAGATGGCTACACCTTC. Protein product: CASSLSWGDGYTF.

This chain connects TRBV10-1 to TRBJ2-7; D tentatively reads TRBD1 or TRBD2 (5 bases each). Germline V gene sequence: CDR1 WNHNN, CDR2 SYGVQD (reference sequence). Trimming pared 3 bases from V and 4 bases from J, leaving 13 bases between. This CDR3 region has 14 residues. The DNA of the CDR3 is TGCGCCAGCAGTGACGGGGCAGCCGCTTACGAGCAGTACTTC. Its translation: CASSDGAAAYEQYF.

As regards this clone: Within the sample, other DNA sequences also encode this same CDR3. V usage is TRBV30 and J usage is TRBJ2-7; 7 nucleotides align to TRBD1. Germline CDR1 and CDR2: GTSNPN and SVGIG (reference sequence). V trimming: 5 bases; J trimming: 0 bases; junction bases outside the gene matches: 1. This CDR3 comprises 12 residues. The CDR3 loop is CAWRDSSYEQYF. CDR3 in DNA: TGTGCCTGGCGGGACAGCTCCTACGAGCAGTACTTC.

This clone has a single count. The genes are TRBV7-9 and TRBJ2-7; 7 nucleotides match TRBD2. The CDR3 length is 15 residues. CDR1 and CDR2 from the germline V gene are SEHNR and FQNEAQ (reference sequence). After removal of 5 bases from V and 5 bases from J, the junction contained 12 bases not matched to a gene. CDR3 sequence: CASSQMRGGYNEQYF. In nucleotides, the CDR3 is TGTGCCAGCAGCCAAATGAGGGGAGGGTATAACGAGCAGTACTTC.

The chain joins TRBV4-3 to TRBJ1-3; D unclear. Trimming left V 4 bases short and J 7 bases short, with 17 bases between. Germline CDR1 LGHNA, CDR2 YSLEER. There are 15 residues in the CDR3. DNA for the CDR3: TGCGCCAGCAGCCCAAAGATACCCTCTTGGAACACCATATATTTT. Protein product: CASSPKIPSWNTIYF.

Remarks on this clone: A junction end diverges from the germline sequence, so it may reflect a read error. The gene calls are TRBV5-1 and TRBJ1-1; 7 positions agree with TRBD1. CDR1 and CDR2 from the germline V gene are SGHRS and YFSETQ. The CDR3 length is 15 residues. The CDR3, as DNA: TGCGCCAGCAGGTTGGGCACAGGGGAGGGCACTGAAGCTTTCTTT. This sequence encodes CASRLGTGEGTEAFF. The full variable domain, completed using reference TRBV5-1 and TRBJ1-1, is KAGVTQTPRYLIKTRGQQVTLSCSPISGHRSVSWYQQTPGQGLQFLFEYFSETQRNKGNFPGRFSGRQFSNSRSEMNVSTLELGDSALYLCASRLGTGEGTEAFFGQGTRLTVV.

V and J are TRBV2 and TRBJ1-5, with D maybe TRBD1 (5 bases). Trimming cost V 2 bases and J 0 bases, with 11 bases left between them. Germline V lookup: CDR1 SNHLY, CDR2 FYNNEI. The CDR3 is 16 amino acids. CDR3 amino acids: CASSELTDYSNQPQHF. The CDR3 DNA reads as TGTGCCAGCAGTGAACTGACAGACTATAGCAATCAGCCCCAGCATTTT. Supplemented by reference TRBV2 and TRBJ1-5, the full variable domain reads EPEVTQTPSHQVTQMGQEVILRCVPISNHLYFYWYRQILGQKVEFLVSFYNNEISEKSEIFDDQFSVERPDGSNFTLKIRSTKLEDSAMYFCASSELTDYSNQPQHFGDGTRLSIL.

This rearrangement joins TRBV4-1 to TRBJ2-1; D is perhaps TRBD2 (5 bases). Germline V gives CDR1 MGHRA, CDR2 YSYEKL. With 7 bases removed from V and 1 base from J, the gap between germline ends came to 5 bases. CDR3 size: 12 residues. The CDR3 DNA follows: TGCGCCAGCACGGGATCCTACAATGAGCAGTTCTTC. This gives the protein CASTGSYNEQFF.